The rows below give T cell receptor beta chains drawn from one sample of a study of T cells after yellow fever vaccination. A single record per CDR3 protein comes from TCRdb applying MiXCR to the 5' RACE reads. The data hold about 430,000 distinct CDR3 sequences, with roughly a sixth observed a single time. Sequenced material: PBMCs, taken before the yellow fever booster vaccination. The receptors stem from a man between 18 and 29 years old who received the YFV17D yellow fever vaccine. The CDR3 runs from the conserved cysteine through the conserved F or W. Each record gives: CDR3 length, J gene, V gene, D gene, clone size, CDR3 protein, CDR3 DNA. D genes are given only for firm matches. Rows give clone size only sometimes, using once, few, many, or a class for an expanded clone.

length: 15; J: TRBJ2-7; V: TRBV9; D: TRBD1; size: few; CDR3: CASSIGTGGAYEQYF; DNA: TGTGCCAGCAGCATAGGGACAGGGGGGGCTTACGAGCAGTACTTC
length: 14; J: TRBJ2-7; V: TRBV20-1; D: TRBD2; size: NA; CDR3: CSASGGTSSYEQYF; DNA: TGCAGTGCTAGCGGGGGGACCTCCTCCTACGAGCAGTACTTC
length: 16; J: TRBJ1-4; V: TRBV5-5; D: TRBD1; size: NA; CDR3: CASSTGPGQGIEKLFF; DNA: TGTGCCAGCAGCACCGGACCGGGACAGGGAATTGAAAAACTGTTTTTT
length: 13; J: TRBJ2-3; V: TRBV7-8; D: TRBD1; size: NA; CDR3: CASSLGGTDRKYF; DNA: TGTGCCAGCAGCTTAGGAGGGACAGACCGAAAATATTTT
length: 17; J: TRBJ1-6; V: TRBV2; D: NA; size: NA; CDR3: CASSADRPGAYNSPLHF; DNA: TGTGCCAGCAGCGCGGACCGACCAGGGGCCTATAATTCACCCCTCCACTTT
length: 12; J: TRBJ1-6; V: TRBV2; D: NA; size: once; CDR3: CASREGRSPLHF; DNA: TGTGCCAGCAGGGAGGGGCGTTCACCCCTCCACTTT
length: 14; J: TRBJ2-1; V: TRBV5-1; D: TRBD2; size: NA; CDR3: CASSWGGTYNEQFF; DNA: TGCGCCAGCAGCTGGGGGGGTACTTACAATGAGCAGTTCTTC
length: 15; J: TRBJ2-2; V: TRBV21-1; D: NA; size: NA; CDR3: CASSKPHRVPGELFF; DNA: TGTGCCAGCAGCAAGCCTCACAGGGTGCCCGGGGAGCTGTTTTTT
length: 12; J: TRBJ2-1; V: TRBV4-3; D: NA; size: many; CDR3: CASSQGYNEQFF; DNA: TGCGCCAGCAGCCAAGGGTACAATGAGCAGTTCTTC
length: 13; J: TRBJ2-3; V: TRBV4-3; D: NA; size: few; CDR3: CASSQDLGDTQYF; DNA: TGCGCCAGCAGCCAAGATTTGGGAGATACGCAGTATTTT
length: 15; J: TRBJ2-1; V: TRBV29-1; D: TRBD2; size: NA; CDR3: CSVDYGTSGSHEQFF; DNA: TGCAGCGTTGACTACGGGACTAGCGGATCCCATGAGCAGTTCTTC
length: 13; J: TRBJ1-1; V: TRBV29-1; D: NA; size: NA; CDR3: CSVVWGAGTEAFF; DNA: TGCAGCGTTGTTTGGGGCGCGGGCACTGAAGCTTTCTTT
length: 19; J: TRBJ1-1; V: TRBV5-1; D: TRBD1; size: NA; CDR3: CASSLAVLGQGAKRTEAFF; DNA: TGCGCCAGCAGCTTGGCAGTTCTAGGACAGGGGGCGAAGAGGACTGAAGCTTTCTTT
length: 16; J: TRBJ2-4; V: TRBV11-2; D: NA; size: NA; CDR3: CASSLGGQGIKNIQYF; DNA: TGTGCCAGCAGCTTAGGGGGTCAGGGAATTAAAAACATTCAGTACTTC
length: 16; J: TRBJ2-5; V: TRBV4-3; D: NA; size: few; CDR3: CASSPLGEGHKETQYF; DNA: TGCGCCAGCAGCCCTCTGGGGGAGGGACATAAAGAGACCCAGTACTTC
length: 15; J: TRBJ1-4; V: TRBV9; D: NA; size: few; CDR3: CASSVGPGADEKLFF; DNA: TGTGCCAGCAGCGTAGGACCCGGGGCGGATGAAAAACTGTTTTTT
length: 16; J: TRBJ2-2; V: TRBV7-2; D: NA; size: NA; CDR3: CASSLVGSSNTGELFF; DNA: TGTGCCAGCAGCTTAGTTGGCAGTTCGAACACCGGGGAGCTGTTTTTT
length: 14; J: TRBJ2-4; V: TRBV2; D: NA; size: NA; CDR3: CASSESPQGNIQYF; DNA: TGTGCCAGCAGTGAAAGTCCCCAGGGGAACATTCAGTACTTC
length: 14; J: TRBJ2-1; V: TRBV5-6; D: NA; size: NA; CDR3: CASSLGTAYNEQFF; DNA: TGTGCCAGCAGCTTGGGGACAGCCTACAATGAGCAGTTCTTC